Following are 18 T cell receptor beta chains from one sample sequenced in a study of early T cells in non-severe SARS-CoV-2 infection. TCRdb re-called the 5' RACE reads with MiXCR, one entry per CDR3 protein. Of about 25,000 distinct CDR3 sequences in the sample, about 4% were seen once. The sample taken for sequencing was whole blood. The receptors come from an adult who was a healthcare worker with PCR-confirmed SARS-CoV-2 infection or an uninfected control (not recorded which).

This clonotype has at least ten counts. CDR3 sequence (DNA): TGCGCCAGCAGCCAAGATTCTACCATCTCCTACAATGAGCAGTTCTTC. Amino acid sequence: CASSQDSTISYNEQFF. This chain uses TRBV4-1 with TRBJ2-1; no definite D call. CDR3 length equals 16 residues. Deletions cut 0 bases from V and 0 bases from J, with 9 bases between. The germline gives CDR1 MGHRA, CDR2 YSYEKL.

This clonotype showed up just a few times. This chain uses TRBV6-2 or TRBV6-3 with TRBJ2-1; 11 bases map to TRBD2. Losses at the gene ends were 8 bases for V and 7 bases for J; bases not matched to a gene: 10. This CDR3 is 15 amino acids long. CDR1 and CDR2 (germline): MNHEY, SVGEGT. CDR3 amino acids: CASRLAGGSGNEQFF. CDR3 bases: TGTGCCAGCCGATTAGCGGGAGGGTCAGGAAATGAGCAGTTCTTC.

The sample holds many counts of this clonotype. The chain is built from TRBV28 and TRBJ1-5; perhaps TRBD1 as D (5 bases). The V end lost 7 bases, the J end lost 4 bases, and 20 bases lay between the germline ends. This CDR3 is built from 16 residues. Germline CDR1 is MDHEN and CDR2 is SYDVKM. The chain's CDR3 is CASNTGAGRVNQPQHF. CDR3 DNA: TGTGCCAGCAACACCGGCGCGGGCAGGGTGAATCAGCCCCAGCATTTT.

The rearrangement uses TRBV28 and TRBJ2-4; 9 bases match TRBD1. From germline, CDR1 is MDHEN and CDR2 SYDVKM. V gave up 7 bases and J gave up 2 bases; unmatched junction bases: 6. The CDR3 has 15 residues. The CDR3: CASTPGQGSKNIQYF. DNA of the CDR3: TGTGCCAGCACTCCGGGACAGGGTTCCAAAAACATTCAGTACTTC.

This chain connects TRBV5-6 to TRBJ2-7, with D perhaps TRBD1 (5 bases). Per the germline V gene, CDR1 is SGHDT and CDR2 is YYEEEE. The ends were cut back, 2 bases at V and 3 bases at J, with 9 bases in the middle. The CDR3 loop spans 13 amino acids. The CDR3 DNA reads TGTGCCAGCAGCTTCCTCAGGGACTACGAGCAGTACTTC. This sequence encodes CASSFLRDYEQYF.

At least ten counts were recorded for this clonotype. CDR3 loop: CASSGRLAGREDTQYF. The CDR3 DNA sequence: TGTGCCAGCAGCGGGAGGTTAGCGGGAAGGGAAGATACGCAGTATTTT. The rearrangement links TRBV2 to TRBJ2-3; 8 bases line up with TRBD2. The CDR3 spans 16 residues. The trim removed 6 bases at V and 5 bases at J, leaving 13 bases unmatched. Germline V gives CDR1 SNHLY, CDR2 FYNNEI. Full variable domain (missing parts from reference TRBV2 and TRBJ2-3): EPEVTQTPSHQVTQMGQEVILRCVPISNHLYFYWYRQILGQKVEFLVSFYNNEISEKSEIFDDQFSVERPDGSNFTLKIRSTKLEDSAMYFCASSGRLAGREDTQYFGPGTRLTVL.

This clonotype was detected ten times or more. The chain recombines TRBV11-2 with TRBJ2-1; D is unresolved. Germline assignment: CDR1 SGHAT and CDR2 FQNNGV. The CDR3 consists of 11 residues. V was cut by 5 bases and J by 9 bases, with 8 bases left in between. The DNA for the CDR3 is TGTGCCAGCAGCCAAATGGGTGAGCAGTTCTTC. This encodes CASSQMGEQFF.

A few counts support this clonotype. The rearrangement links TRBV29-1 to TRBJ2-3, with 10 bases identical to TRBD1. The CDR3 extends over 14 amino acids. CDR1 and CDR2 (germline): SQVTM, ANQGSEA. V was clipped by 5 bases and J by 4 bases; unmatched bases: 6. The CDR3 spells CSVPPGQGPDTQYF. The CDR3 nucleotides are TGCAGCGTTCCCCCGGGACAGGGGCCAGATACGCAGTATTTT.

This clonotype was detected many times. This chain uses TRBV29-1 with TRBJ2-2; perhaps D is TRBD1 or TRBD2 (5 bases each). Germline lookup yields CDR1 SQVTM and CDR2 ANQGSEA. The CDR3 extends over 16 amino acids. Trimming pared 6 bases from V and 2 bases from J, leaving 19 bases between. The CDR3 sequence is CSVILGAGSNTGELFF. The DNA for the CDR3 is TGCAGCGTCATCCTGGGAGCAGGGAGCAACACCGGGGAGCTGTTTTTT.

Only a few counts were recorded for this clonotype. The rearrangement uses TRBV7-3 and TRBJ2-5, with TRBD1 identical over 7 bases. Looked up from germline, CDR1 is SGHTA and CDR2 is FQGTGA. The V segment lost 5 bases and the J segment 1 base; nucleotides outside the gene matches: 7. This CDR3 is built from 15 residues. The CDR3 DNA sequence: TGTGCCAGCAGCCCCCGTCGACAGGGCCAAGAGACCCAGTACTTC. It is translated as CASSPRRQGQETQYF.

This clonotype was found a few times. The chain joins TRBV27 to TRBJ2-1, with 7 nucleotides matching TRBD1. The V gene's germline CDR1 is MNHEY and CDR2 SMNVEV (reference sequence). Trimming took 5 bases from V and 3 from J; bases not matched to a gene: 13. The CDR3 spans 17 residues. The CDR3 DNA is TGTGCCAGCAGTCCGAGACAGGGATCGCTCGTCTACAATGAGCAGTTCTTC. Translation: CASSPRQGSLVYNEQFF.

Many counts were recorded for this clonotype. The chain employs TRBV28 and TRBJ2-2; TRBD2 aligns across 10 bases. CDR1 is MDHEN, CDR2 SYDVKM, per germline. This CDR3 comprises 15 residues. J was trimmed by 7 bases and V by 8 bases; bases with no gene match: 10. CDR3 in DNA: TGTGCCAGCGGGATTGGACTAGCGGAGGTCGGGGAGCTGTTTTTT. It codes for CASGIGLAEVGELFF.

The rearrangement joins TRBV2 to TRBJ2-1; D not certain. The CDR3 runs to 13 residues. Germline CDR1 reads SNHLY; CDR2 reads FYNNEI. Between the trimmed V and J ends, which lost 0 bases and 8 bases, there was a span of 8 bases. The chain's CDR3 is CASSEAPVDEQFF. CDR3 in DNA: TGTGCCAGCAGTGAAGCGCCGGTCGATGAGCAGTTCTTC.

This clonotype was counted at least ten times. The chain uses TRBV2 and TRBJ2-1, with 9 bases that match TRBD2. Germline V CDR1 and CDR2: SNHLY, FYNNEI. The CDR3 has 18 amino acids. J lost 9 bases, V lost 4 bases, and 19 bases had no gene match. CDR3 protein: CASSVKAGGSPPYSEQFF. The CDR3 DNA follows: TGTGCCAGCAGTGTAAAAGCGGGAGGTTCCCCTCCATATAGTGAGCAGTTCTTC.

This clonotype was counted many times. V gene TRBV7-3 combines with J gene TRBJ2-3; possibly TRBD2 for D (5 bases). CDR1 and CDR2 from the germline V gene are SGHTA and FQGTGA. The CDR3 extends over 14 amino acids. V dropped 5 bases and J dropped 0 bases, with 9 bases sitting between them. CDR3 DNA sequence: TGTGCCAGCAGCGATTCGGGGAGCACAGATACGCAGTATTTT. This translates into CASSDSGSTDTQYF.

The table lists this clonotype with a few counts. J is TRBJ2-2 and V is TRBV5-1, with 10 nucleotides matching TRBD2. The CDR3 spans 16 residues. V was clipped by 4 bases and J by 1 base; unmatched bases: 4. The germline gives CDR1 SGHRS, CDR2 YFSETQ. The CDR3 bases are TGCGCCAGCAGCCATTCTAGCGGGAGGAACACCGGGGAGCTGTTTTTT. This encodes CASSHSSGRNTGELFF. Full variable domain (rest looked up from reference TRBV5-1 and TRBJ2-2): KAGVTQTPRYLIKTRGQQVTLSCSPISGHRSVSWYQQTPGQGLQFLFEYFSETQRNKGNFPGRFSGRQFSNSRSEMNVSTLELGDSALYLCASSHSSGRNTGELFFGEGSRLTVL.

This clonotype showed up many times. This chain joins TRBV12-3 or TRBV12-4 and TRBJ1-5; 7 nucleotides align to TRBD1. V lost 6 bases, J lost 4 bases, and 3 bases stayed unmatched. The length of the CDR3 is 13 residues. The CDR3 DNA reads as TGTGCCAGCAGGACAGGGTCTAATCAGCCCCAGCATTTT. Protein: CASRTGSNQPQHF.

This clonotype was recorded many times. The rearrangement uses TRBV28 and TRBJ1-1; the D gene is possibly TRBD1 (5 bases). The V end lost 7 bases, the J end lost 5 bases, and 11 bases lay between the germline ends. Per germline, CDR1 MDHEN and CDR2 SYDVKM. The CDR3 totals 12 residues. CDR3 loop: CASKLGPTEAFF. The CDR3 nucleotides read TGTGCCAGCAAGTTGGGGCCAACTGAAGCTTTCTTT.